Below are 21 T cell receptor beta chains sequenced from a single sample in a study of shared clonotypes between healthy human individuals. TCRdb keeps only in-frame clones here, not all; method: immunoSEQ multiplex PCR. Of around 370,000 clones listed, approximately 97% are singletons. The sequenced sample consisted of memory CD8+ T cells sorted from blood. Noted subset: CD45RO+ cells pooled with CCR7-negative TemRA cells. The origin of the receptors is a man aged 30 to 39 in good health.

The chain carries TRBV5-6 and TRBJ2-7; no reliable D call. V dropped 0 bases and J dropped 2 bases, with 3 bases sitting between them. Germline V gene data show CDR1 as SGHDT and CDR2 as YYEEEE. This CDR3 has 12 amino acids. The CDR3 region has the DNA TGTGCCAGCAGCTTGGCTACCTACGAGCAGTACTTC. It yields the protein CASSLATYEQYF.

This rearrangement joins TRBV25-1 to TRBJ2-3; 9 positions match TRBD2. The CDR3 consists of 15 residues. In germline, CDR1 is MGHDK, CDR2 SYGVNS. J lost 4 bases, V lost 4 bases, and 6 bases had no gene match. As DNA, the CDR3 is TGTGCCAGCAGTGGATCCGCGGGAGGGCCAGATACGCAGTATTTT. Translating gives CASSGSAGGPDTQYF.

The gene calls are TRBV28 and TRBJ1-2; a weak D match, TRBD1 (6 bases). The CDR3 spans 12 residues. In germline, CDR1 is MDHEN, CDR2 SYDVKM. The V end lost 8 bases, the J end lost 7 bases, and 14 bases lay between the germline ends. The CDR3 nucleotides read TGTGCCAGCGGGCAGAAAGGGGGTGGCTACACCTTC. It translates to CASGQKGGGYTF.

The gene calls are TRBV5-6 and TRBJ1-5, with 7 nucleotides matching TRBD1. Germline values: CDR1 SGHDT, CDR2 YYEEEE. J was trimmed by 4 bases and V by 0 bases; bases with no gene match: 7. This CDR3 spans 16 amino acids. The CDR3 DNA is TGTGCCAGCAGCTTGGGACAGGGCGGCGATAATCAGCCCCAGCATTTT. Encoded protein: CASSLGQGGDNQPQHF.

This chain links TRBV4-1 with TRBJ2-2; D remains ambiguous. The CDR3 spans 15 residues. Germline CDR1 reads MGHRA; CDR2 reads YSYEKL. The ends were cut back, 4 bases at V and 0 bases at J, with 9 bases in the middle. The CDR3 protein is CASSPTLPNTGELFF. The CDR3 bases are TGCGCCAGCAGCCCGACACTTCCGAACACCGGGGAGCTGTTTTTT.

The chain links TRBV5-6 to TRBJ2-5, with 9 bases aligning to TRBD1. The V gene end was trimmed by 0 bases and the J gene end by 5 bases; junction bases not matched to a gene: 8. There are 16 residues in the CDR3. From germline, CDR1 is SGHDT and CDR2 YYEEEE. The CDR3 sequence is CASSLGTGVDLETQYF. The CDR3 DNA reads as TGTGCCAGCAGCTTGGGGACAGGGGTAGACTTGGAGACCCAGTACTTC.

J is TRBJ2-1 and V is TRBV19; D is unresolved. Germline CDR1 is LNHDA and CDR2 is SQIVND (reference sequence). The V gene lost 9 bases and the J gene lost 7 bases, with 22 bases spanning the gap. The CDR3 contains 15 residues. The CDR3 protein is CASQSGWSPSNEQFF. DNA for the CDR3: TGTGCCAGCCAGTCGGGCTGGTCCCCCTCGAATGAGCAGTTCTTC. Full variable domain (missing parts from reference TRBV19 and TRBJ2-1): DGGITQSPKYLFRKEGQNVTLSCEQNLNHDAMYWYRQDPGQGLRLIYYSQIVNDFQKGDIAEGYSVSREKKESFPLTVTSAQKNPTAFYLCASQSGWSPSNEQFFGPGTRLTVL.

J is TRBJ1-3 and V is TRBV10-3; D is possibly TRBD1 (6 bases). The V end was cut by 6 bases, the J end by 0 bases, with 9 bases between. CDR3 length equals 14 residues. The V gene's germline CDR1 is ENHRY and CDR2 SYGVKD. Here the CDR3 reads CAIRQGGSGNTIYF. The CDR3 DNA reads as TGTGCCATCAGACAGGGAGGCTCTGGAAACACCATATATTTT.

The rearrangement links TRBV10-3 to TRBJ1-2; 7 bases line up with TRBD1. V shed 5 bases, J shed 7 bases, and the junction held 7 bases outside the gene matches. The CDR3 extends over 13 amino acids. Germline V gene lookup returns CDR1 ENHRY and CDR2 SYGVKD. The DNA of the CDR3 is TGTGCCATCAGTCCGGGGAGGGGGCCTGGCTACACCTTC. Translating gives CAISPGRGPGYTF.

This clone was counted a single time. The chain combines TRBV7-2 with TRBJ2-1; weak D call: TRBD1 (6 bases). Germline V CDR1 and CDR2: SGHTA, FQGNSA. V was clipped by 4 bases and J by 2 bases, with 15 bases between them. This CDR3 has 16 amino acids. The CDR3 bases are TGTGCCAGCAGCTCCAGAACCAGGGGCGCCTACAATGAGCAGTTCTTC. Amino acid sequence: CASSSRTRGAYNEQFF.

V is TRBV2 and J is TRBJ1-1; no firm D call. Trimming stripped 11 bases from V and 3 bases from J, with 4 bases between. The germline V gene has CDR1 SNHLY and CDR2 FYNNEI. This CDR3 comprises 9 residues. The CDR3 sequence: CAGHTEAFF. The CDR3 DNA is TGTGCCGGACACACTGAAGCTTTCTTT.

The rearrangement links TRBV19 to TRBJ2-7, with a tentative D call TRBD1 (5 bases). The CDR3 is made up of 14 amino acids. CDR1 LNHDA and CDR2 SQIVND come from the germline V gene (reference sequence). Between the trimmed V and J ends, which lost 4 bases and 4 bases, there was a span of 14 bases. DNA of the CDR3: TGTGCCAGTAGTACGTCGTGGCAGGGTTACGAGCAGTACTTC. The encoded protein is CASSTSWQGYEQYF.

V is TRBV28 and J is TRBJ2-3, with TRBD2 matching over 14 bases. There are 16 residues in the CDR3. J was trimmed by 6 bases and V by 5 bases; bases with no gene match: 7. CDR1 is MDHEN, CDR2 SYDVKM, per germline. The CDR3 reads CASSTTSGRALDTQYF. For the CDR3, the DNA is TGTGCCAGCAGTACGACTAGCGGGAGGGCCTTGGATACGCAGTATTTT.

This clone was recorded only once. The gene calls are TRBV15 and TRBJ2-5; possibly TRBD1 for D (5 bases). The CDR3 runs to 13 residues. Per the germline V gene, CDR1 is LNHNV and CDR2 is YYDKDF (reference sequence). V dropped 5 bases and J dropped 2 bases, with 9 bases sitting between them. CDR3: CATSGQVQETQYF. CDR3 in DNA: TGTGCCACCAGCGGACAAGTACAAGAGACCCAGTACTTC.

As to this clone: This sample includes further DNA sequences coding for the same CDR3. V gene TRBV29-1 combines with J gene TRBJ1-1, with D hard to call. The germline V gene has CDR1 SQVTM and CDR2 ANQGSEA. V lost 2 bases to trimming and J lost 0 bases, with 7 bases between them. CDR3 size: 13 residues. CDR3 DNA sequence: TGCAGCGTTGAACGGCCTCTGAACACTGAAGCTTTCTTT. This codes for CSVERPLNTEAFF.

The V and J genes are TRBV14 and TRBJ2-1, with 9 bases matching TRBD2. This CDR3 region has 15 residues. Losses at the gene ends were 5 bases for V and 5 bases for J; bases not matched to a gene: 7. Germline V gene data show CDR1 as SGHDN and CDR2 as FVKESK. Here the CDR3 reads CASSKTGLANNEQFF. CDR3 DNA sequence: TGTGCCAGCAGCAAAACGGGACTAGCAAACAATGAGCAGTTCTTC.

J is TRBJ2-5 and V is TRBV5-6, with D unclear. Germline V gives CDR1 SGHDT, CDR2 YYEEEE. V dropped 0 bases and J dropped 1 base, with 7 bases sitting between them. The CDR3 sequence is 14 residues long. CDR3 DNA sequence: TGTGCCAGCAGCTTGGTGGGCAGCCAAGAGACCCAGTACTTC. This codes for CASSLVGSQETQYF.

This clone came up once. V gene TRBV5-1 combines with J gene TRBJ2-3; the D call may be TRBD1 or TRBD2 (5 bases each). Looked up from germline, CDR1 is SGHRS and CDR2 is YFSETQ. The CDR3 has 14 residues. With 10 bases removed from V and 5 bases from J, the gap between germline ends came to 20 bases. CDR3 sequence: CASCRGAKGDTQYF. The CDR3 coding sequence is TGCGCCTCCTGCCGGGGCGCCAAAGGAGATACGCAGTATTTT.

The rearrangement joins TRBV6-6 to TRBJ2-7; D remains unclear. Between the trimmed V and J ends, which lost 6 bases and 2 bases, there was a span of 8 bases. This CDR3 contains 12 residues. CDR1 and CDR2 from the germline V gene are MNHNY and SVGAGI (reference sequence). CDR3 region: CASSPHAYEQYF. CDR3 bases: TGTGCCAGCAGCCCCCATGCCTACGAGCAGTACTTC.

The rearrangement joins TRBV7-3 to TRBJ2-5; no clear D gene. There are 13 residues in the CDR3. Trimming pared 1 base from V and 2 bases from J, leaving 5 bases between. CDR1 and CDR2 (germline): SGHTA, FQGTGA. The CDR3 protein is CASSLMAQETQYF. In DNA, the CDR3 is TGTGCCAGCAGCTTAATGGCGCAAGAGACCCAGTACTTC.

The chain carries TRBV5-1 and TRBJ2-1, with D unresolved. Germline CDR1 and CDR2: SGHRS and YFSETQ. CDR3 length equals 13 residues. V gave up 2 bases and J gave up 8 bases, with 11 bases separating them. This CDR3 is CASSFRALDEQFF. CDR3 nucleotide sequence: TGCGCCAGCAGCTTTAGGGCTCTCGATGAGCAGTTCTTC.